The clone carrying this TCR beta chain was counted a few times. Its antigen is unknown. This sample is part of a study of T-cell memory formation after mild COVID-19. Whole-study context: The TCR clusters were mostly specific to one donor. General observations from the study: A balance of CD4 and CD8 characterized clones contracting day 15 to 85, whereas later expanders leaned CD4+. Among contracting clones, CD4+ were mainly CM/EM and CD8+ enriched in EMRA.

Via MiXCR, TCRdb re-called the 5' RACE reads, giving one row per CDR3 protein. The sample contains hundreds of thousands of distinct CDR3 sequences, less than 25% of which appear only once. Trimming removed 3 bases from V and 3 bases from J, with 11 bases in between. The CDR3 consists of 14 residues. Germline CDR1 LGHNA, CDR2 YSLEER. This chain joins TRBV4-3 and TRBJ1-2; perhaps TRBD1 as D (5 bases). Sample: PBMCs or a T cell subset sorted from them (not recorded which). The sequence came from an adult woman who had mild COVID-19 (a few samples of this study predate the infection). Cell type and time point are not known. The CDR3 bases are TGCGCCAGCAGCCAGGCAGGGAGGGACTATGGCTACACCTTC. It encodes CASSQAGRDYGYTF.